The rows below give T cell receptor beta chains drawn from one sample of a study of T cell repertoires in ileal Crohn's disease. Clones were read by immunoSEQ multiplex PCR, and TCRdb kept only the in-frame ones, dropping some. Among 13,000 or so clones listed, 60% to 80% were seen once. Sequencing used ileal tissue. Receptor source: an adult with Crohn's disease. Both conserved end residues are part of each CDR3. The D gene is left open where the match is weak. Clone sizes are given selectively: once, few, many, or a class where the clone is expanded.

.,TRBV7-6,TRBD2,TRBJ2-7,TGTGCCAGCAGCTTAGTGTTAGCGGGGTCCTACGAGCAGTACTTC,CASSLVLAGSYEQYF
.,TRBV5-1,TRBD1,TRBJ2-1,TGCGCCAGCAGCCTTACTCAGGGGGCGGGAAATGAGCAGTTCTTC,CASSLTQGAGNEQFF
.,TRBV2,.,TRBJ2-7,TGTGCCAGCAGTGTAGGATTCGACGAGCAGTACTTC,CASSVGFDEQYF
few,TRBV28,.,TRBJ1-2,TGTGCCAGCAGGGGGGGCGGGGAAAACTATGGCTACACCTTC,CASRGGGENYGYTF
.,TRBV15,.,TRBJ2-7,TGTGCCACCAGCAGAGAAGAAGAAGGGTTAACCGAGCAGTACTTC,CATSREEEGLTEQYF
.,TRBV6-1,.,TRBJ2-1,TGTGCCAGCAGATTCGGATACAATGAGCAGTTCTTC,CASRFGYNEQFF
.,TRBV19,.,TRBJ2-6,TGTGCCAGTAGTATCGTTGCGGACGGAACTGGGGCCAACGTCCTGACTTTC,CASSIVADGTGANVLTF
.,TRBV21-1,.,TRBJ2-7,TGTGCCAGCAGCCTTTGGACTAGCGGGGGAGAGCAGTACTTC,CASSLWTSGGEQYF
few,TRBV6-6,.,TRBJ1-2,TGTGCCAGCAGTTACTCAACGGGGATCAGTGGCTACACCTTC,CASSYSTGISGYTF
.,TRBV11-2,.,TRBJ2-3,TGTGCCAGCAGCTTCAGTAGCGGCGGGGGCGGAGATACGCAGTATTTT,CASSFSSGGGGDTQYF
.,TRBV1,.,TRBJ1-1,TGCACCAGCAGCCAAATATTCGGTAGTTTTTGGAACACTGAAGCTTTCTTT,CTSSQIFGSFWNTEAFF
few,TRBV27,.,TRBJ2-6,TGTGCCAGCAGTTGGGCCCTTTCTGGGGCCAACGTCCTGACTTTC,CASSWALSGANVLTF
.,TRBV5-1,.,TRBJ2-1,TGCGCCAGCAGTCCGACGCTCCCTTACAATGAGCAGTTCTTC,CASSPTLPYNEQFF
.,TRBV7-9,TRBD1,TRBJ2-2,TGTGCCACCTTACAGGGGGCGCAGGGCACCGGGGAGCTGTTTTTT,CATLQGAQGTGELFF
.,TRBV7-3,.,TRBJ1-1,TGTGCCAGCAGTTCTGACTCAACCGACACTGAAGCTTTCTTT,CASSSDSTDTEAFF
.,TRBV5-1,.,TRBJ1-1,TGCGCCAGCAGCTTGGCGGAGGGCCGAGACGCTTTCTTT,CASSLAEGRDAFF
.,TRBV5-4,.,TRBJ2-3,TGTGCCAGCAGCTTGGAAGGCACAGATACGCAGTATTTT,CASSLEGTDTQYF
.,TRBV11-2,.,TRBJ1-3,TGTGCCAGCAGCCCCCGGCAGGGATTTACTGGAAACACCATATATTTT,CASSPRQGFTGNTIYF
.,TRBV5-1,TRBD1,TRBJ2-2,TGCGCCAGCAGCGGATCGGGACAGCGTTCCACCGGGGAGCTGTTTTTT,CASSGSGQRSTGELFF
once,TRBV10-3,.,TRBJ1-2,TGTGCCACCACCATTGGGCCGGTTGGGTATGGCTACACCTTC,CATTIGPVGYGYTF
.,TRBV5-1,.,TRBJ2-4,TGCGCCAGCAGCTTAGGTGGGAGTCGGAACATTCAGTACTTC,CASSLGGSRNIQYF
.,TRBV9,TRBD1,TRBJ2-2,TGTGCCAGCAGCGTGTCCCCAGGGGGCACCGGGGAGCTGTTTTTT,CASSVSPGGTGELFF
.,TRBV10-2,.,TRBJ2-5,TGCGCCAGCAGTGGCACAATCGACGGGACCCAGTACTTC,CASSGTIDGTQYF
.,TRBV2,.,TRBJ2-5,TGTGCCAGCAGTGCAGGTGGGCAAGAGACCCAGTACTTC,CASSAGGQETQYF
few,TRBV18,TRBD1,TRBJ2-7,TGTGCCAGCTCACCTCGACAGGGGGCCTCCTACGAGCAGTACTTC,CASSPRQGASYEQYF
medium-sized,TRBV11-3,.,TRBJ1-1,TGTGCCAGCAGCGCCGCACGTGGCACTGAAGCTTTCTTT,CASSAARGTEAFF
few,TRBV9,.,TRBJ2-7,TGTGCCAGCAGCCCCGACAGGTTAAGCTACGAGCAGTACTTC,CASSPDRLSYEQYF
.,TRBV4-1,.,TRBJ2-7,TGCGCCAGCAGCCAATTTTACAGGGAAAACGAGCAGTACTTC,CASSQFYRENEQYF
.,TRBV21-1,.,TRBJ1-4,TGTGCCAGCATCCAGGGATTACGGGATGAAAAACTGTTTTTT,CASIQGLRDEKLFF
.,TRBV7-3,TRBD1,TRBJ1-1,TGTGCCAGCAGCTCGGGACAGGGGGACCGCGGAGCTTTCTTT,CASSSGQGDRGAFF
.,TRBV19,.,TRBJ2-1,TGTGCCAGTACATTGGAGTTTGTTAGCTACAATGAGCAGTTCTTC,CASTLEFVSYNEQFF
.,TRBV6-5,.,TRBJ2-7,TGTGCCAGCAGTTCCCTGAGGGGGAACGAGCAGTACTTC,CASSSLRGNEQYF